This is a list of T cell receptor beta chains from one sample in a study of T cells after yellow fever vaccination. Each CDR3 protein gets one entry after TCRdb re-called the 5' RACE reads with MiXCR. The table lists about 130,000 distinct CDR3 sequences, roughly 6.7% of them singletons, with approximately 0.64% in the top ten. The input for sequencing was CD4+ T cells sorted from PBMCs, taken 10 days after the yellow fever booster vaccination. The receptors stem from a man aged 25 to 40 who received the YFV17D yellow fever vaccine. Each CDR3 is given with its conserved first and last residue. A D gene is named only where the DNA matches it firmly. Clone size is given for some rows only: seen once, a few or many times, or a class if the clone is expanded.

j_gene | abundance | d_gene | v_gene | CDR3nt | CDR3aa
TRBJ1-2 | many | NA | TRBV10-3 | TGTGCCATCAGAGGCAGCCTCTATGGCTACACCTTC | CAIRGSLYGYTF
TRBJ2-7 | few | TRBD1 | TRBV5-5 | TGTGCCAGCAGCCGCGGACAGGTGACGTCCTACGAGCAGTACTTC | CASSRGQVTSYEQYF
TRBJ2-2 | many | NA | TRBV4-3 | TGCGCCAGCAGCCAAGAGAAGACCGGGGAGCTGTTTTTT | CASSQEKTGELFF
TRBJ2-1 | many | NA | TRBV20-1 | TGCAGTGCCAGTAGGGGCACGAGCTCCTACAATGAGCAGTTCTTC | CSASRGTSSYNEQFF
TRBJ2-1 | many | TRBD2 | TRBV5-6 | TGTGCCAGCAGCGGACTAGCGGGAGAAGGAGAGCAGTTCTTC | CASSGLAGEGEQFF
TRBJ2-5 | many | NA | TRBV7-9 | TGTGCCAGCAGCTCTTCTGGGACGGGATGGCTAGGGACCCAGTACTTC | CASSSSGTGWLGTQYF
TRBJ1-2 | many | NA | TRBV20-1 | TGCAGTGCTAGTCGTCAGGGCAACTATGGCTACACCTTC | CSASRQGNYGYTF
TRBJ2-3 | NA | TRBD2 | TRBV5-4 | TGTGCCAGCAGCCCCCTGACTAGCGGGAGGGCAGATACGCAGTATTTT | CASSPLTSGRADTQYF
TRBJ2-3 | many | TRBD2 | TRBV20-1 | TGCAGTGCTTCCCGACTAGCGGGCCGGGGAGATACGCAGTATTTT | CSASRLAGRGDTQYF
TRBJ2-5 | many | TRBD1 | TRBV12-3/TRBV12-4 | TGTGCCACCTCCGCGAATAGAGGGGGCATCGGGGAGACCCAGTACTTC | CATSANRGGIGETQYF
TRBJ2-1 | NA | NA | TRBV18 | TGTGCCAGCTCACCACAGAGACTAGGGCGAGGCCTGATAGTCCATGAGCAGTTCTTC | CASSPQRLGRGLIVHEQFF
TRBJ2-2 | many | NA | TRBV24-1 | TGTGCCACCAGTGACCCACAAGCGAACACCGGGGAGCTGTTTTTT | CATSDPQANTGELFF
TRBJ2-5 | many | TRBD1 | TRBV7-2 | TGTGCCAGCAGCCAACGGACAGGGGGCTTAGAGACCCAGTACTTC | CASSQRTGGLETQYF
TRBJ1-1 | many | TRBD1 | TRBV20-1 | TGCAGTGCTAGGGAAACAGGGGCCACTGAAGCTTTCTTT | CSARETGATEAFF
TRBJ2-5 | many | TRBD1 | TRBV7-2 | TGTGCCAGCAGCTTAGGTGGACAGGGGGCTCGAGAGACCCAGTACTTC | CASSLGGQGARETQYF
TRBJ2-3 | few | TRBD2 | TRBV20-1 | TGCAGTGCTAGACCGATCATAGCGGGAGAAGCGGATACGCAGTATTTT | CSARPIIAGEADTQYF
TRBJ2-1 | many | TRBD2 | TRBV4-2 | TGTGCCAGCAGCCAAGCCATGCTAGCGGGAGAAATTGAGCAGTTCTTC | CASSQAMLAGEIEQFF
TRBJ2-1 | many | TRBD2 | TRBV20-1 | TGCAGTGCGCGGGAAAGACTAGCCCCGTTCTTC | CSARERLAPFF
TRBJ2-5 | many | TRBD1 | TRBV20-1 | TGCAGTGCTAGAGTCACAGGGGGTGGGGAGACCCAGTACTTC | CSARVTGGGETQYF
TRBJ1-1 | many | TRBD1 | TRBV9 | TGTGCCAGCAGCTCGGGAAACAGGGGGGGGCTCGCTTTCTTT | CASSSGNRGGLAFF
TRBJ2-4 | many | NA | TRBV12-3/TRBV12-4 | TGTGCCAGCAACCGGGACGGAACAAACATTCAGTACTTC | CASNRDGTNIQYF
TRBJ2-5 | many | NA | TRBV7-8 | TGTGCCAGCAGAGGTAACAGGGCTGGAGAGACCCAGTACTTC | CASRGNRAGETQYF
TRBJ2-7 | NA | NA | TRBV7-2 | TGTGCCAGCAGCCCCACGGGGGCTGGCGAGCAGTACTTC | CASSPTGAGEQYF
TRBJ2-1 | few | NA | TRBV30 | TGTGCCTGGAGTGGGAGATTAGGGGACAATGAGCAGTTCTTC | CAWSGRLGDNEQFF
TRBJ2-4 | many | NA | TRBV5-1 | TGCGCCAGCAGCTTGGAAGCGGTAGAAGCCAAAAACATTCAGTACTTC | CASSLEAVEAKNIQYF
TRBJ2-7 | NA | TRBD1 | TRBV7-2 | TGTGCCAGCAGCTTACAAACGGCGGGACAGGGCGTCGAGCAGTACTTC | CASSLQTAGQGVEQYF
TRBJ2-1 | many | TRBD2 | TRBV7-2 | TGTGCCAGCAGTCTCCGGCGGCTAGCGGGAGGGAGTGAGCAGTTCTTC | CASSLRRLAGGSEQFF
TRBJ2-7 | many | NA | TRBV20-1 | TGCAGTGGGGGGGACAGCTACTACGAGCAGTACTTC | CSGGDSYYEQYF
TRBJ2-5 | many | NA | TRBV7-6 | TGTGCCAGCAGCTTTTTTCTGCAAGAGACCCAGTACTTC | CASSFFLQETQYF
TRBJ1-4 | many | NA | TRBV29-1 | TGCAGCGTGCAAGGGCTTGGTGAAAAACTGTTTTTT | CSVQGLGEKLFF
TRBJ2-7 | many | TRBD2 | TRBV20-1 | TGCAGTGCCGGCCCTGGGCGGGTAGCGGGAGCCGAGCAGTACTTC | CSAGPGRVAGAEQYF
TRBJ2-6 | many | TRBD1 | TRBV5-1 | TGCGCCAGCAGCTTGAGGGGGCATCGGGACTCTGGGGCCAACGTCCTGACTTTC | CASSLRGHRDSGANVLTF
TRBJ2-5 | many | TRBD1 | TRBV18 | TGTGCCAGCTCAACTCCCTCGGGACAGGCCGTCCAGACCCAGTACTTC | CASSTPSGQAVQTQYF
TRBJ2-3 | many | TRBD2 | TRBV4-1 | TGCGCCAGCAGCCAAGCTGGGCTAGCGGATCGGGATACGCAGTATTTT | CASSQAGLADRDTQYF
TRBJ2-7 | many | NA | TRBV7-3 | TGTGCCAGCAGCTTAAATAGGGGTGACGAGCAGTACTTC | CASSLNRGDEQYF
TRBJ2-7 | NA | NA | TRBV19 | TGTGCCAGTAGGTCCCGGGACACGGCCTACGAGCAGTACTTC | CASRSRDTAYEQYF
TRBJ1-5 | few | NA | TRBV15 | TGTGCCACCAGCGGCAGGCCCCGGGGGGCTAGCAATCAGCCCCAGCATTTT | CATSGRPRGASNQPQHF
TRBJ1-1 | many | TRBD1 | TRBV11-2 | TGTGCCAGCAGCCAGGGACAGACCATGAACACTGAAGCTTTCTTT | CASSQGQTMNTEAFF
TRBJ2-7 | NA | NA | TRBV6-1 | TGTGCCAGCAGCCAAAGTTGGAGGGCTCGGGAGCAGTACTTC | CASSQSWRAREQYF
TRBJ2-7 | NA | NA | TRBV6-5 | TGTGCCAGCAGCTCGACCCACTACCAGCAGTACTTC | CASSSTHYQQYF
TRBJ2-3 | many | NA | TRBV15 | TGTGCCACCAGGAAAGACAGACTAACGCGCACAGATACGCAGTATTTT | CATRKDRLTRTDTQYF
TRBJ1-5 | few | NA | TRBV18 | TGTGCCAGCTCACCACCCGGCAGTAGCAATCAGCCCCAGCATTTT | CASSPPGSSNQPQHF
TRBJ2-7 | many | TRBD2 | TRBV12-3/TRBV12-4 | TGTGCCAGCAGACTAGCGGGAGCCTACGAGCAGTACTTC | CASRLAGAYEQYF
TRBJ1-5 | many | NA | TRBV7-2 | TGTGCCAGCAGCCTCACCGTCCGTTCGGCCGGAGGGAGGCCCCAGCATTTT | CASSLTVRSAGGRPQHF
TRBJ2-1 | many | NA | TRBV15 | TGTGCCACCAGCAGAGATCTGAGTAGCTACAATGAGCAGTTCTTC | CATSRDLSSYNEQFF
TRBJ1-1 | NA | NA | TRBV20-1 | TGCAGTGCCCGAATCCCCGGAAGCGACACTGAAGCTTTCTTT | CSARIPGSDTEAFF